This TCR beta chain came from a study of radiation and T cells in renal cell carcinoma. Libraries were prepared by immunoSEQ multiplex PCR; TCRdb keeps only in-frame clonotypes and omits some of them. The sample records approximately 49,000 clones, less than 85% being singletons. Trimming removed 1 base from V and 6 bases from J; junction bases left unmatched: 8. Germline values: CDR1 LNHDA, CDR2 SQIVND (reference sequence). The CDR3 runs to 16 residues. This clone was seen only once. The time point here: blood 2 weeks post-SBRT. Treatment denoted: 15 Gy SBRT to primary tumor, nephrectomy 4 weeks later.

The sequenced sample was blood, obtained from a patient whose treatment included radiotherapy and nephrectomy. This clonotype originated in a woman in her 70s with renal cell carcinoma. The chain employs TRBV19 and TRBJ1-1, with 10 bases lining up with TRBD1. CDR3 in amino acids: CASSIGHGTGDPEAFF. CDR3 bases: TGTGCCAGTAGTATAGGTCACGGGACAGGGGACCCTGAAGCTTTCTTT.